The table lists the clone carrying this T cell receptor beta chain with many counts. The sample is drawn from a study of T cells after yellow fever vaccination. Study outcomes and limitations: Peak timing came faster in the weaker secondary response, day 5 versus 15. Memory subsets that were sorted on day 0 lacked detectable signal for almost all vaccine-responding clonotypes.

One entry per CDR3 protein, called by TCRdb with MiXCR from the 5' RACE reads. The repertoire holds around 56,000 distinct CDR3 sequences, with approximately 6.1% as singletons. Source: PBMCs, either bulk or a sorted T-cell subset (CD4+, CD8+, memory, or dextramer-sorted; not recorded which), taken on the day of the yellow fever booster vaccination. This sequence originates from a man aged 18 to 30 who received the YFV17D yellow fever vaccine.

The CDR3 here is CASSLSAGDRAVQETQYF. CDR3 nucleotides: TGTGCCAGCAGCTTATCCGCAGGGGACAGGGCGGTACAAGAGACCCAGTACTTC. This rearrangement joins TRBV7-6 to TRBJ2-5; 9 nucleotides line up with TRBD1. Germline assignment: CDR1 SGHVS and CDR2 FNYEAQ. V was clipped by 2 bases and J by 2 bases; unmatched bases: 12. The CDR3 is 18 residues long.